This TCR beta chain was recorded in a study of Graves' ophthalmopathy and Graves' hyperthyroidism. Study-wide findings and caveats: Blood also held most thyroid clonotypes expanded above 0.001 frequency.

Aged 18 to 65, hyperthyroidism patients had been newly diagnosed, with under 2 months' duration. Patients with other autoimmune diseases, uncontrolled infections, pregnancy or lactation were excluded. A diagnosis was made from clinical symptoms together with serum thyroxine, TRAb, thyroid ultrasound and orbital computed tomography. CDR3 size: 15 residues. V trimming: 1 base; J trimming: 6 bases; junction bases outside the gene matches: 7. Germline V gene data show CDR1 as DFQATT and CDR2 as SNEGSKA (reference sequence). Points on this clonotype: The antigen is undetermined.

The study amplified TCR beta CDR3 regions using RNA transcripts. RT-PCR in the first round used HTBI primers; a second-round multiplex PCR followed. TCRdb used MiXCR to reprocess the multiplex PCR reads, holding one entry per CDR3 protein. The repertoire has 1 million to 1.3 million distinct CDR3 sequences, less than 45% of them found once; the top ten carry around 10%. The origin of this receptor is an adult man with Graves' hyperthyroidism. The rearrangement joins TRBV20-1 to TRBJ1-5; 9 bases map to TRBD1. Sequenced input: peripheral blood or thyroid tissue (not recorded which). The chain's CDR3 is CSARGTGGRPQPQHF. In DNA form, the CDR3 reads TGCAGTGCTAGAGGAACAGGGGGCCGACCTCAGCCCCAGCATTTT.